Listed here are 23 T cell receptor beta chains from one sample, sequenced in a study of T cells in localized non-small cell lung cancer. The protocol was immunoSEQ multiplex PCR, while the TCRdb copy is restricted to in-frame clones and leaves out a portion. Counted here are some 34,000 clones, 80% occurring once; the ten biggest clones make up approximately 16%. The source material was peripheral blood, sampled before any cancer treatment. The source is a male donor aged 60 or older with stage III squamous cell lung carcinoma.

The V gene is TRBV28, the J gene TRBJ2-7; perhaps TRBD1 as D (5 bases). Trimming stripped 3 bases from V and 1 base from J, with 10 bases between. Germline values: CDR1 MDHEN, CDR2 SYDVKM. The CDR3 is 14 amino acids. This CDR3 is CASSFIGASYEQYF. CDR3 sequence (DNA): TGTGCCAGCAGTTTTATAGGGGCATCCTACGAGCAGTACTTC.

The chain joins TRBV18 to TRBJ1-1; TRBD1 might be the D (5 bases). Germline CDR1 reads KGHSH; CDR2 reads LQKENI. The germline V and J ends were trimmed by 0 bases and 7 bases, with 9 bases remaining between them. The CDR3 has 13 amino acids. The CDR3 sequence is CASSPPIGVEAFF. The CDR3 DNA reads as TGTGCCAGCTCACCACCAATAGGGGTTGAAGCTTTCTTT. Using reference TRBV18 and TRBJ1-1 for the parts outside the CDR3, the full variable domain is NAGVMQNPRHLVRRRGQEARLRCSPMKGHSHVYWYRQLPEEGLKFMVYLQKENIIDESGMPKERFSAEFPKEGPSILRIQQVVRGDSAAYFCASSPPIGVEAFFGQGTRLTVV.

This chain connects TRBV27 to TRBJ2-5; 7 bases line up with TRBD2. The CDR3 runs 18 residues. The germline CDR1 and CDR2 sequences are MNHEY and SMNVEV (reference sequence). The V and J ends lost 7 bases and 2 bases, in that order; junction bases with no gene match: 19. The CDR3 coding sequence is TGTGCCAGCATGCTCAGGTCCGGAGAGCGGGGTGCACAAGAGACCCAGTACTTC. This gives the protein CASMLRSGERGAQETQYF.

The V and J genes are TRBV5-1 and TRBJ1-1; D is unresolved. This CDR3 contains 12 residues. Looked up from germline, CDR1 is SGHRS and CDR2 is YFSETQ. Trimming stripped 3 bases from V and 1 base from J, with 4 bases between. CDR3 bases: TGCGCCAGCAGCTCGGGGAACACTGAAGCTTTCTTT. Amino acids: CASSSGNTEAFF. Drawing the rest from reference TRBV5-1 and TRBJ1-1, the complete variable domain is KAGVTQTPRYLIKTRGQQVTLSCSPISGHRSVSWYQQTPGQGLQFLFEYFSETQRNKGNFPGRFSGRQFSNSRSEMNVSTLELGDSALYLCASSSGNTEAFFGQGTRLTVV.

The chain combines TRBV14 with TRBJ1-1; D is undetermined. Trimming removed 1 base from V and 2 bases from J, with 11 bases in between. The CDR3 length is 15 residues. Per germline, CDR1 SGHDN and CDR2 FVKESK. CDR3 bases: TGTGCCAGCAGCCAAGGGGGAGGGCCAAACACTGAAGCTTTCTTT. Amino acids: CASSQGGGPNTEAFF. The variable domain in full, with the rest retrieved from reference TRBV14 and TRBJ1-1, is EAGVTQFPSHSVIEKGQTVTLRCDPISGHDNLYWYRRVMGKEIKFLLHFVKESKQDESGMPNNRFLAERTGGTYSTLKVQPAELEDSGVYFCASSQGGGPNTEAFFGQGTRLTVV.

The V gene is TRBV30, the J gene TRBJ1-5; no clear D gene. The V gene lost 1 base and the J gene lost 3 bases, with 7 bases spanning the gap. CDR3 length equals 13 residues. Germline lookup yields CDR1 GTSNPN and CDR2 SVGIG (reference sequence). This chain's CDR3 is CAWSAGSNQPQHF. CDR3 bases: TGTGCCTGGAGTGCCGGCTCCAATCAGCCCCAGCATTTT.

The genes are TRBV4-3 and TRBJ2-2; possible D gene TRBD2, 5 bases. CDR3 length equals 15 residues. V lost 3 bases and J 4 bases, leaving 12 bases between the germline ends. The germline gives CDR1 LGHNA, CDR2 YSLEER. CDR3 coding DNA: TGCGCCAGCAGCCAGGGGTCGAGGGTCACCGGGGAGCTGTTTTTT. This gives the protein CASSQGSRVTGELFF.

A few counts support this clone. The rearrangement joins TRBV19 to TRBJ1-5; D is possibly TRBD1 (5 bases). V gave up 10 bases and J gave up 7 bases, with 14 bases separating them. Germline V gene lookup returns CDR1 LNHDA and CDR2 SQIVND (reference sequence). The CDR3 consists of 12 residues. The CDR3: CATDSGNQPQHF. CDR3 sequence (DNA): TGTGCCACTGACTCAGGGAACCAGCCCCAGCATTTT.

This chain uses TRBV5-6 with TRBJ2-7; D unclear. The germline V gene has CDR1 SGHDT and CDR2 YYEEEE. The CDR3 runs 12 residues. Between the trimmed V and J ends, which lost 4 bases and 2 bases, there was a span of 7 bases. The CDR3 loop is CASSKKAYEQYF. CDR3 sequence (DNA): TGTGCCAGCAGCAAAAAAGCCTACGAGCAGTACTTC.

The chain employs TRBV9 and TRBJ2-2; perhaps TRBD2 as D (6 bases). The V end lost 2 bases, the J end lost 6 bases, and 11 bases lay between the germline ends. The CDR3 runs 14 residues. Per the germline V gene, CDR1 is SGDLS and CDR2 is YYNGEE. The chain's CDR3 is CASSVRGEAGELFF. DNA for the CDR3: TGTGCCAGCAGCGTTCGTGGGGAGGCCGGGGAGCTGTTTTTT.

The rearrangement uses TRBV6-6 and TRBJ2-1; D perhaps matches TRBD2 (6 bases). Looked up from germline, CDR1 is MNHNY and CDR2 is SVGAGI (reference sequence). Trimming pared 3 bases from V and 2 bases from J, leaving 11 bases between. There are 15 residues in the CDR3. The CDR3 is CASSYGGTAYNEQFF. CDR3 coding DNA: TGTGCCAGCAGTTATGGGGGGACGGCCTACAATGAGCAGTTCTTC.

The rearrangement joins TRBV25-1 to TRBJ1-3; the D gene is possibly TRBD1 (6 bases). The CDR3 sequence is 18 residues long. CDR1 and CDR2 from the germline V gene are MGHDK and SYGVNS. The V gene lost 2 bases and the J gene lost 2 bases, with 19 bases spanning the gap. CDR3 residues: CASSELRPGESAGNTIYF. The CDR3 DNA follows: TGTGCCAGCAGTGAACTACGGCCAGGGGAGAGCGCTGGAAACACCATATATTTT.

The CDR3 nucleotides read TGTGCCAGTAGTTTTGGACCGACTCAAGAGACCCAGTACTTC. This gives the protein CASSFGPTQETQYF. V and J are TRBV19 and TRBJ2-5; D not resolved. V lost 5 bases and J 2 bases, leaving 12 bases between the germline ends. CDR1 is LNHDA, CDR2 SQIVND, per germline (reference sequence). The CDR3 covers 14 residues.

This clone was detected a few times. V is TRBV18 and J is TRBJ1-5; D is ambiguous. Trimming removed 2 bases from V and 2 bases from J, with 13 bases in between. This CDR3 region has 16 residues. The germline V gene encodes CDR1 KGHSH and CDR2 LQKENI. As DNA, the CDR3 is TGTGCCAGCTCACCAAGCGGGGTGAGGGGCAATCAGCCCCAGCATTTT. It specifies CASSPSGVRGNQPQHF.

The chain combines TRBV27 with TRBJ1-2; 9 bases are shared with TRBD1. The CDR3 runs 15 residues. CDR1 and CDR2 from the germline V gene are MNHEY and SMNVEV (reference sequence). V shed 6 bases, J shed 5 bases, and the junction held 10 bases outside the gene matches. CDR3: CASRSSGTGQYGYTF. The CDR3 DNA sequence: TGTGCCAGCAGATCCTCCGGGACAGGGCAATATGGCTACACCTTC.

The chain links TRBV4-1 to TRBJ2-3; unclear D gene. CDR1 and CDR2 (germline): MGHRA, YSYEKL. The CDR3 is 15 amino acids. V was pared by 0 bases and J by 0 bases, with 7 bases between. CDR3 protein: CASSQDADSTDTQYF. CDR3 nucleotide sequence: TGCGCCAGCAGCCAAGACGCCGACAGCACAGATACGCAGTATTTT.

Judged by abundance, this clone is medium-sized (0.01 to 0.1%). The chain recombines TRBV9 with TRBJ1-1; D not resolved. Trimming shortened V by 0 bases and J by 3 bases, and 12 bases separated the two germline ends. Germline values: CDR1 SGDLS, CDR2 YYNGEE. The CDR3 has 15 amino acids. CDR3 in DNA: TGTGCCAGCAGCGTAGCCGGCGAAGCTTACACTGAAGCTTTCTTT. It is translated as CASSVAGEAYTEAFF.

V gene TRBV18 combines with J gene TRBJ1-5; TRBD1 matches at 9 bases. The V gene end was trimmed by 2 bases and the J gene end by 6 bases; junction bases not matched to a gene: 8. Per the germline V gene, CDR1 is KGHSH and CDR2 is LQKENI. CDR3 length: 16 amino acids. DNA for the CDR3: TGTGCCAGCTCACCAGCGGGACAGGGAGAGCCTCAGCCCCAGCATTTT. Its translation: CASSPAGQGEPQPQHF.

In nucleotides, the CDR3 is TGTGCCAGCTCCCCCGGGACTGCTAGCACAGATACGCAGTATTTT. Translated: CASSPGTASTDTQYF. The J gene is TRBJ2-3, the V gene TRBV18; TRBD2 might be the D (6 bases). The germline V gene encodes CDR1 KGHSH and CDR2 LQKENI. The germline V and J ends were trimmed by 6 bases and 0 bases, with 13 bases remaining between them. There are 15 residues in the CDR3.

This CDR3 reads CASSALEVRNTGELFF. CDR3 sequence (DNA): TGTGCCAGCAGTGCCCTGGAGGTTCGGAATACCGGGGAGCTGTTTTTT. This chain links TRBV2 with TRBJ2-2, with D possibly being TRBD2 (5 bases). CDR3 size: 16 residues. V lost 4 bases and J lost 5, with 17 bases in between. Germline CDR1 is SNHLY and CDR2 is FYNNEI.

The chain employs TRBV28 and TRBJ2-7; D is perhaps TRBD2 (5 bases). The CDR3 is 12 residues long. Germline assignment: CDR1 MDHEN and CDR2 SYDVKM. V lost 7 bases and J lost 3, with 10 bases in between. The CDR3 DNA is TGTGCCAGCATGAGGGTCGGCTACGAGCAGTACTTC. It is translated as CASMRVGYEQYF.

The chain uses TRBV28 and TRBJ1-1; TRBD1 agrees at 7 bases. The CDR3 totals 16 residues. J gave up 3 bases and V 4 bases, and 11 bases lay outside the gene matches. The germline gives CDR1 MDHEN, CDR2 SYDVKM. The CDR3 bases are TGTGCCAGCAGTTCCCAATCAGGGGGTTGGGACACTGAAGCTTTCTTT. It specifies CASSSQSGGWDTEAFF.

This clone was recorded only once. V usage is TRBV28 and J usage is TRBJ1-2; D not resolved. The CDR3 loop spans 12 amino acids. Per germline, CDR1 MDHEN and CDR2 SYDVKM. Trimming removed 5 bases at V and 9 bases at J, with 13 bases between. CDR3 in amino acids: CASSAGLSSYTF. The CDR3 nucleotides read TGTGCCAGCAGTGCCGGACTCAGTAGCTACACCTTC.